Each of the 15 T cell receptor beta chains below was sequenced from the same sample in a study of CD8+ T cells in alopecia areata. Specified treatment: oral pan-JAK inhibitor, 5-10 mg twice daily. cDNA reverse transcribed from extracted RNA served as the sequencing template. This table comes from immunoSEQ multiplex PCR, and its TCRdb copy is limited to in-frame clones, with some not included. The sample consists of around 70,000 clones, approximately 30% of them appearing once. The sequenced sample was CD8+ T cells sorted from blood, obtained at week 4, from a patient treated with tofacitinib. Receptors originate from a human donor with alopecia areata.

The rearrangement uses TRBV7-9 and TRBJ2-7, with D possibly matching TRBD2 (5 bases). The CDR3 extends over 17 amino acids. V lost 1 base and J 1 base, leaving 17 bases between the germline ends. CDR1 and CDR2 (germline): SEHNR, FQNEAQ (reference sequence). The CDR3 DNA sequence: TGTGCCAGCAGCTTAGTCGGTAGTGCCCCGGGGTCCTACGAGCAGTACTTC. Translated, it gives CASSLVGSAPGSYEQYF. Supplemented by reference TRBV7-9 and TRBJ2-7, the full variable domain reads DTGVSQNPRHKITKRGQNVTFRCDPISEHNRLYWYRQTLGQGPEFLTYFQNEAQLEKSRLLSDRFSAERPKGSFSTLEIQRTEQGDSAMYLCASSLVGSAPGSYEQYFGPGTRLTVT.

This chain joins TRBV28 and TRBJ2-1; D unclear. The V gene's germline CDR1 is MDHEN and CDR2 SYDVKM. CDR3 length: 14 amino acids. Trimming cost V 10 bases and J 1 base, with 14 bases left between them. The DNA for the CDR3 is TGTGCCACCCGTGGTCTGCGGTCCTACAATGAGCAGTTCTTC. Amino acid sequence: CATRGLRSYNEQFF.

This clone was counted only a few times. The chain combines TRBV29-1 with TRBJ2-2, with TRBD2 as a possible D gene (6 bases). Germline CDR1 is SQVTM and CDR2 is ANQGSEA. Trimming stripped 4 bases from V and 3 bases from J, with 18 bases between. The CDR3 extends over 16 amino acids. The CDR3 is CSVVPNTGGYTGELFF. The CDR3 coding sequence is TGCAGCGTTGTACCGAACACCGGGGGTTACACCGGGGAGCTGTTTTTT.

This clone was counted a few times. The chain combines TRBV9 with TRBJ1-1, with D unresolved. Per germline, CDR1 SGDLS and CDR2 YYNGEE. The germline V and J ends were trimmed by 1 base and 0 bases, with 4 bases remaining between them. This CDR3 is 13 amino acids long. The CDR3 loop reads CASSVSMNTEAFF. The DNA for the CDR3 is TGTGCCAGCAGCGTAAGCATGAACACTGAAGCTTTCTTT. Looking up the rest from reference TRBV9 and TRBJ1-1 gives the full variable domain: DSGVTQTPKHLITATGQRVTLRCSPRSGDLSVYWYQQSLDQGLQFLIQYYNGEERAKGNILERFSAQQFPDLHSELNLSSLELGDSALYFCASSVSMNTEAFFGQGTRLTVV.

This clone turned up a few times. This sequence joins TRBV9 and TRBJ2-2; 7 bases map to TRBD2. CDR3 length: 16 amino acids. CDR1 and CDR2 from the germline V gene are SGDLS and YYNGEE. The V and J ends lost 4 bases and 0 bases, in that order; junction bases with no gene match: 6. DNA for the CDR3: TGTGCCAGCAGCTGGCCTAGCGGACCGAACACCGGGGAGCTGTTTTTT. This gives the protein CASSWPSGPNTGELFF.

This sequence joins TRBV7-9 and TRBJ2-1; TRBD2 agrees at 9 bases. CDR3 length: 15 residues. Germline-derived CDR1 and CDR2 are SEHNR and FQNEAQ (reference sequence). The trim removed 4 bases at V and 7 bases at J, leaving 8 bases unmatched. CDR3 sequence (DNA): TGTGCCAGCAGCTCCTCCGGGACTAGCAGGAATGAGCAGTTCTTC. Translation gives CASSSSGTSRNEQFF.

The chain employs TRBV28 and TRBJ2-1; D may be TRBD1 (6 bases). In germline, CDR1 is MDHEN, CDR2 SYDVKM. The V and J ends lost 3 bases and 7 bases respectively, with 13 bases between them. CDR3 length: 14 residues. The CDR3 sequence: CASSFRGLGNEQFF. CDR3 sequence (DNA): TGTGCCAGCAGTTTCAGGGGTCTTGGAAATGAGCAGTTCTTC.

This chain links TRBV28 with TRBJ2-5; 8 bases are shared with TRBD2. This CDR3 contains 13 residues. The V gene end was trimmed by 7 bases and the J gene end by 5 bases; junction bases not matched to a gene: 6. CDR1 and CDR2 (germline): MDHEN, SYDVKM. CDR3 in amino acids: CASTSGGRETQYF. DNA of the CDR3: TGTGCCAGCACCTCGGGCGGGAGGGAGACCCAGTACTTC.

This CDR3 reads CASSVTSNGEQYF. CDR3 in DNA: TGTGCCAGCAGCGTAACTAGCAACGGCGAGCAGTACTTC. The chain carries TRBV9 and TRBJ2-5, with a tentative D call TRBD2 (6 bases). The end of the DNA aligns better with TRBJ2-7, so the J call may be wrong. Germline loops: CDR1 SGDLS, CDR2 YYNGEE. The CDR3 spans 13 residues.

This clone turned up a few times. The V gene is TRBV30, the J gene TRBJ2-7, with D unclear. This CDR3 contains 16 residues. V was cut by 2 bases and J by 7 bases, with 24 bases left in between. CDR1 and CDR2 (germline): GTSNPN, SVGIG (reference sequence). CDR3 nucleotide sequence: TGTGCCTGGAGTCCCTCGGGCGGCGGTAACTACTGGGAGCAGTACTTC. Protein: CAWSPSGGGNYWEQYF.

The DNA for the CDR3 is TGTGCCAGCAGTTACTCAGGCCCGGCCGGGGAAGAGACCCAGTACTTC. Protein sequence: CASSYSGPAGEETQYF. The chain joins TRBV6-6 to TRBJ2-5; D might be TRBD2 (5 bases). Trimming took 0 bases from V and 3 from J, leaving 14 bases between them. Germline CDR1 is MNHNY and CDR2 is SVGAGI (reference sequence). The CDR3 consists of 16 residues.

In its sample, this clone was seen once. The chain couples TRBV11-2 to TRBJ2-5; TRBD2 matches 11 bases. V trimming: 5 bases; J trimming: 5 bases; junction bases outside the gene matches: 13. The CDR3 extends over 17 amino acids. CDR1 SGHAT and CDR2 FQNNGV come from the germline V gene. The CDR3 region has the DNA TGTGCCAGCAGCCCTTATCCTGCGACTAGCGGGACGGAGACCCAGTACTTC. It yields the protein CASSPYPATSGTETQYF.

The chain links TRBV29-1 to TRBJ2-7; weak D call: TRBD1 (6 bases). The CDR3 runs to 13 residues. Germline CDR1 reads SQVTM; CDR2 reads ANQGSEA. Trimming took off 4 bases at V and 1 base at J, with 11 bases between the two ends. DNA for the CDR3: TGCAGCGTTGTGACAGGCGCTTCCTACGAGCAGTACTTC. Translating it yields CSVVTGASYEQYF.

This clone was seen only a few times. The chain carries TRBV29-1 and TRBJ2-3; D gene ambiguous. This CDR3 spans 15 amino acids. Trimming took off 5 bases at V and 0 bases at J, with 15 bases between the two ends. Germline-derived CDR1 and CDR2 are SQVTM and ANQGSEA. CDR3 DNA: TGCAGCGTTTCCCCGCCAGCTCCTAGCACAGATACGCAGTATTTT. Residues: CSVSPPAPSTDTQYF.

V is TRBV5-1 and J is TRBJ2-2; 8 bases agree with TRBD1. Germline assignment: CDR1 SGHRS and CDR2 YFSETQ. This CDR3 is built from 14 residues. J was trimmed by 2 bases and V by 8 bases; bases with no gene match: 5. The CDR3 loop reads CASFGQGNTGELFF. Here the CDR3 DNA reads TGCGCCAGTTTTGGACAGGGAAACACCGGGGAGCTGTTTTTT.